Described below is a single TCR beta chain sequence and its context. Its specificity is not known. The sample comes from a study of T cells in Graves' hyperthyroidism and ophthalmopathy. Notes on the study in general: Blood also carried most thyroid clonotypes expanded above 0.001.

V was pared by 5 bases and J by 4 bases, with 23 bases between. From germline, CDR1 is SGHTA and CDR2 FQGNSA. The CDR3 has 17 residues. TCR beta CDR3 sequences were amplified from RNA transcripts. The TCR CDR3 first-round RT-PCR relied on the HTBI primer set. A single record per CDR3 protein comes from TCRdb applying MiXCR to the multiplex PCR reads. The data hold 480,000 or so distinct CDR3 sequences, with about 46% observed a single time. This chain uses TRBV7-2 with TRBJ2-5; possibly TRBD2 for D (6 bases). The sample comprised peripheral blood or thyroid tissue (not recorded which). The TCR was taken from an adult woman with Graves' disease, either hyperthyroidism or ophthalmopathy (not recorded which). The CDR3 region is CASSPPAGGITIETQYF. As DNA, the CDR3 is TGTGCCAGCAGCCCCCCTGCGGGCGGGATTACCATAGAGACCCAGTACTTC.